This T cell receptor (beta chain) was identified during a study of OX40 agonist ivuxolimab in advanced cancers. Profiling relied on immunoSEQ multiplex PCR, and the TCRdb table lists in-frame clones only, not all of them. Here the sample spans 53,000 or so clones, around 82% being singletons. This clone is classed as medium-sized (0.01 to 0.1%). A junction end diverges from the germline sequence, so it may reflect a read error. The CDR3 extends over 13 amino acids. Germline CDR1 reads SEHNR; CDR2 reads FQNEAQ (reference sequence). The receptor's source is an adult with an advanced solid tumor such as melanoma, head and neck, liver or kidney cancer. The sample consisted of CD4+ or CD8+ T cells sorted from blood, taken in a trial of the OX40 agonist ivuxolimab. The V and J genes are TRBV7-9 and TRBJ1-2; D possibly corresponds to TRBD1 (5 bases). DNA for the CDR3: TGTGCCAGCAGATTAGGTGGGGCAGGAGGCTACACCTTC. The encoded protein is CASRLGGAGGYTF.